This TCR beta chain was observed in a study of blood T cell repertoires in COVID-19. Study in general: PBMCs, B-cell-depleted T cells, or T cells were the source of the cDNA or gDNA that made up the material.

This clone appeared a single time. This CDR3 region has 15 residues. Germline values: CDR1 SGHRS, CDR2 YFSETQ. V lost 1 base, J lost 1 base, and 11 bases lay in between. Profiling relied on immunoSEQ multiplex PCR, and the TCRdb table lists in-frame clones only, not all of them. This table holds 97,000 or so clones, around 81% found once. This sequence was found in a man in his sixties with acute or convalescent COVID-19. Sequencing was performed on peripheral blood. The genes are TRBV5-1 and TRBJ1-1; D gene ambiguous. CDR3 in DNA: TGCGCCAGCAGCTTGCTATCGCCACGGAACACTGAAGCTTTCTTT. This codes for CASSLLSPRNTEAFF.